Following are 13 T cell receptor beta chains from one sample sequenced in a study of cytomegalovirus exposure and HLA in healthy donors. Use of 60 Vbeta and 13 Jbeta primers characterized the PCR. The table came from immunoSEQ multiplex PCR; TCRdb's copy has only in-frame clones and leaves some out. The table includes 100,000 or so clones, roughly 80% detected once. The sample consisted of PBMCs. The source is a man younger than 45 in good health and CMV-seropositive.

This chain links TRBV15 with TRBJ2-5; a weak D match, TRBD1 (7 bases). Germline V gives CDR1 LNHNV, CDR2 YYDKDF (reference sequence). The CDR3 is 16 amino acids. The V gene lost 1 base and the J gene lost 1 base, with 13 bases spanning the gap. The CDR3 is CATSRGRGRIQETQYF. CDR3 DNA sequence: TGTGCCACCAGCAGAGGGAGGGGGCGCATCCAAGAGACCCAGTACTTC. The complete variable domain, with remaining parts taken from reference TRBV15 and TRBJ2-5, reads DAMVIQNPRYQVTQFGKPVTLSCSQTLNHNVMYWYQQKSSQAPKLLFHYYDKDFNNEADTPDNFQSRRPNTSFCFLDIRSPGLGDTAMYLCATSRGRGRIQETQYFGPGTRLLVL.

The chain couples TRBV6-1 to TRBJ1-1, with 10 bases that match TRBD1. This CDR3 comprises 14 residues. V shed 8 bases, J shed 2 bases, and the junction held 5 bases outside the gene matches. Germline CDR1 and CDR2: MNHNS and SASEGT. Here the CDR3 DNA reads TGTGCCAGCGGCCGGGACAGGGGAAACACTGAAGCTTTCTTT. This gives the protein CASGRDRGNTEAFF.

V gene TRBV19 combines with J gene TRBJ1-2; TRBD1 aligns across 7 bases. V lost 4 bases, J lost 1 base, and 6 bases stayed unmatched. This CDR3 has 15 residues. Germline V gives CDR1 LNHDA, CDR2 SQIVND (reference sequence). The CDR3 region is CASSTRTGFNYGYTF. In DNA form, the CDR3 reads TGTGCCAGTAGTACCAGGACAGGCTTTAACTATGGCTACACCTTC.

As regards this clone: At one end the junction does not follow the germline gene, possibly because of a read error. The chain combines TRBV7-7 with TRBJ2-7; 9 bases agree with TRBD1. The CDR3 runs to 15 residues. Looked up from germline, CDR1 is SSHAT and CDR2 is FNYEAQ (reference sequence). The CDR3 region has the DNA TGTGCTAGCAGCCCCCGGGACAGGGCCCCCTACGAGCAGTACTTC. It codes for CASSPRDRAPYEQYF.

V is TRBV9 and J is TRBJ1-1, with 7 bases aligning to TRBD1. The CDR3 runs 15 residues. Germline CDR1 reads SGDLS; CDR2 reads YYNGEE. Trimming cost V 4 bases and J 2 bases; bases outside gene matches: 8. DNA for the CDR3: TGTGCCAGCAGCTTACAGGGGAGCACTAACACTGAAGCTTTCTTT. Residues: CASSLQGSTNTEAFF.

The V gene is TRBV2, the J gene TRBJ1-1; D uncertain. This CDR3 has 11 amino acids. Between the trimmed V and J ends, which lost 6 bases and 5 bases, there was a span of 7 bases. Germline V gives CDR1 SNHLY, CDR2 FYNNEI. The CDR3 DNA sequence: TGTGCCAGCAGAGCGGGGACTGAAGCTTTCTTT. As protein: CASRAGTEAFF.

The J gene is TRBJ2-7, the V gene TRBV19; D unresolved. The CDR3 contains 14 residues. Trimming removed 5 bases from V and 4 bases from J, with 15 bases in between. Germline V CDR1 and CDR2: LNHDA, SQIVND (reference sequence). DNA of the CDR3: TGTGCCAGTAGTTCCACCCCGCGGCTGTACGAGCAGTACTTC. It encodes CASSSTPRLYEQYF.

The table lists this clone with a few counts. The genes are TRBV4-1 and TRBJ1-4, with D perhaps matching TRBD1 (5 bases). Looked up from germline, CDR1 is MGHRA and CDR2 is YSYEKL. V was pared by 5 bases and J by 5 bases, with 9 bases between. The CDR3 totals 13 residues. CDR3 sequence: CASSMRDNEKLFF. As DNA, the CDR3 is TGCGCCAGCAGCATGCGGGACAATGAAAAACTGTTTTTT.

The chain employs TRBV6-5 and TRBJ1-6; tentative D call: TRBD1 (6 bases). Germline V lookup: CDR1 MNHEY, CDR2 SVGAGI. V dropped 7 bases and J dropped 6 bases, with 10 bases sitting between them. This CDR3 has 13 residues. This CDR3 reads CASKTGPNSPLHF. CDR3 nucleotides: TGTGCCAGCAAGACAGGCCCTAATTCACCCCTCCACTTT.

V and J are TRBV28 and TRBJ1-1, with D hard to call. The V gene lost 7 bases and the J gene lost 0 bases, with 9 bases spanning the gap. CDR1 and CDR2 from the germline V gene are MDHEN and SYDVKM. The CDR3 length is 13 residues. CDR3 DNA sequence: TGTGCCAGCAACTTAATGATGAACACTGAAGCTTTCTTT. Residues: CASNLMMNTEAFF.

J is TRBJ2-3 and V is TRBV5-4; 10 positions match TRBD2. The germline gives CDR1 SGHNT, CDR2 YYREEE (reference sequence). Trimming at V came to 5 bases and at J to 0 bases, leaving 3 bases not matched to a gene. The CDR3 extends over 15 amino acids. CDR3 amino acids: CASRTSGTSTDTQYF. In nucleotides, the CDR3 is TGTGCCAGCAGAACTAGCGGGACAAGCACAGATACGCAGTATTTT.

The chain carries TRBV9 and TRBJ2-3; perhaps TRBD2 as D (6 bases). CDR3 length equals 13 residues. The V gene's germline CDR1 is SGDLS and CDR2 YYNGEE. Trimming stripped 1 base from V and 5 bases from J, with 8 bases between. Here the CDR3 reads CASSVTGVDTQYF. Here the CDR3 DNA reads TGTGCCAGCAGCGTAACGGGGGTAGATACGCAGTATTTT.

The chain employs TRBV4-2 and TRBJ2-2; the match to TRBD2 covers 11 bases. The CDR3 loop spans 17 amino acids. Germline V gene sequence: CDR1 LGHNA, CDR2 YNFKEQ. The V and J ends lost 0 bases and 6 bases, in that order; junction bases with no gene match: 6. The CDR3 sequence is CASSQEASGGLPGELFF. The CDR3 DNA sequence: TGTGCCAGCAGCCAAGAGGCTAGCGGGGGGCTTCCCGGGGAGCTGTTTTTT.